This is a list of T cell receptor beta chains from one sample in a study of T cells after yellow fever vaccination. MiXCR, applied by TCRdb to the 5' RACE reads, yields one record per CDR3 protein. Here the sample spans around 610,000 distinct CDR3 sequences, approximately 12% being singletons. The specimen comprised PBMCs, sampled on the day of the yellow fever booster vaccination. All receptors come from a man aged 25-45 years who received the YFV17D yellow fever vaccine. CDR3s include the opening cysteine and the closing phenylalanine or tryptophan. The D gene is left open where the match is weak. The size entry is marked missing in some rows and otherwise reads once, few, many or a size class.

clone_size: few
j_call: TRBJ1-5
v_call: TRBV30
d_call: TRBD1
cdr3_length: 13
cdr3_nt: TGTGCTGGAGGACAGGGGGTCAATCAGCCCCAGCATTTT
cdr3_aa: CAGGQGVNQPQHF

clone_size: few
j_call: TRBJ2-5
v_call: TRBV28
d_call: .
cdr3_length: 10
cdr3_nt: TGTGCCACCTCAGGGAAGACCCAGTACTTC
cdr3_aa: CATSGKTQYF

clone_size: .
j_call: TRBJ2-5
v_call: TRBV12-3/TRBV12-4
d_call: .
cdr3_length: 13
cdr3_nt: TGTGCCAGCAGTTTGGGCGGGATGGAGACCCAGTACTTC
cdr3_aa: CASSLGGMETQYF

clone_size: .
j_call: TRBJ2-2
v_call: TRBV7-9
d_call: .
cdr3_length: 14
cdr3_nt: TGTGCCAGCAGCTTTTCCAGGCCCACCGGGGAGCTGTTTTTT
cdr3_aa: CASSFSRPTGELFF

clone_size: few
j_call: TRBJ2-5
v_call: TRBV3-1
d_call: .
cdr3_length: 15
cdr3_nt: TGTGCCAGCAGCCCTAGGGGAGGTACACAAGAGACCCAGTACTTC
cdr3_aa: CASSPRGGTQETQYF

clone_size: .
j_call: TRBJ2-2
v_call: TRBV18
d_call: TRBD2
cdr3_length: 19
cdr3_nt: TGTGCCAGCTCACCTTTACTAGCGGGAGCCGACTCGAACACCGGGGAGCTGTTTTTT
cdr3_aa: CASSPLLAGADSNTGELFF

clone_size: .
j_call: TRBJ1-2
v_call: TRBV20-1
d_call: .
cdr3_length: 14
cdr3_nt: TGCAGTGCTAGAGATCTGGGGGGGCGAGGTGGCTACACCTTC
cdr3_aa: CSARDLGGRGGYTF

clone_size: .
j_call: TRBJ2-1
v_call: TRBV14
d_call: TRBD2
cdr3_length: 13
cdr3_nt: TGTGCCAGCAGCCGACAGCCTAGCGGGGAACAGTTCTTC
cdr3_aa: CASSRQPSGEQFF

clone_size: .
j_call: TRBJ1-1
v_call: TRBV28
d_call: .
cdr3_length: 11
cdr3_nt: TGTGCCAGCAGTCGACAGTTTGAAGCTTTCTTT
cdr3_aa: CASSRQFEAFF

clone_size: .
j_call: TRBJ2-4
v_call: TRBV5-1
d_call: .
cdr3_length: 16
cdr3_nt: TGCGCCAGCAGCTCGCAGGCCCAGGTCTCCGCAAACATTCAGTACTTC
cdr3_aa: CASSSQAQVSANIQYF

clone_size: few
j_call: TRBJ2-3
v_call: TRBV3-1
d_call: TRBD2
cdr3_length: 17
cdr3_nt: TGTGCCAGCAGCCAAGGGAGGACTAGCGGGAGCGCAGATACGCAGTATTTT
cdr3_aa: CASSQGRTSGSADTQYF

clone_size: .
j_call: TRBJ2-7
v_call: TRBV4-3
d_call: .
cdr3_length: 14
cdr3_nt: TGCGCCAGCAGCCAAGAGGTGGGACCTTACGAGCAGTACTTC
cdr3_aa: CASSQEVGPYEQYF

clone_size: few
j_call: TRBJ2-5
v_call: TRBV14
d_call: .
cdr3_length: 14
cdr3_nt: TGTGCCAGCAGCCGCAGGGTTGGTGTGGAGACCCAGTACTTC
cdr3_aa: CASSRRVGVETQYF

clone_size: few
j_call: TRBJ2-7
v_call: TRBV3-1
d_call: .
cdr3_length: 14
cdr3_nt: TGTGCCAGCAGCCCGGGACAAGGCGAGGGCGAGCAGTACTTC
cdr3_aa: CASSPGQGEGEQYF

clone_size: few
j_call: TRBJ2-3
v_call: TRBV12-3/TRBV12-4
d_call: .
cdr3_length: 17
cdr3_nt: TGTGCCAGCAGTTCAGGACTATTGGCGTCGAGCACAGATACGCAGTATTTT
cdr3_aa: CASSSGLLASSTDTQYF

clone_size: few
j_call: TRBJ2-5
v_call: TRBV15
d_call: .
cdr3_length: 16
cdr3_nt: TGTGCCACCAGCACAGACCGGGACATAATCCAAGAGACCCAGTACTTC
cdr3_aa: CATSTDRDIIQETQYF

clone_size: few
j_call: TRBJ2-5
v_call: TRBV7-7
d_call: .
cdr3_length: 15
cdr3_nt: TGTGCTAGCAGCTTAAGTCCGGAGATCCAAGAGACCCAGTACTTC
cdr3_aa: CASSLSPEIQETQYF

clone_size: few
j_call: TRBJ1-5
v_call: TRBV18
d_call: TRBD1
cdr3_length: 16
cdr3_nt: TGTGCCAGCTCGCCGGCAACAGGGGGGTCCAATCAGCCCCAGCATTTT
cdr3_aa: CASSPATGGSNQPQHF

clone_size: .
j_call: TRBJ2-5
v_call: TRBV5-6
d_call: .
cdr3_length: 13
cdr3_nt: TGTGCCAGGGGCCCCGGGCTGCTCGGCACCCAGTACTTC
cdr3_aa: CARGPGLLGTQYF

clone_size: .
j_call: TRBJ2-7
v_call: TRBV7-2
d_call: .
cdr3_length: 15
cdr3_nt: TGTGCCAGCAGCTTAAACGGCTTGGGGGCCTACGAGCAGTACTTC
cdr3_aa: CASSLNGLGAYEQYF

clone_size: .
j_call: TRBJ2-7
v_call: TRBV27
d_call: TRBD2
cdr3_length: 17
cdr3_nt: TGTGCCAGCAGTGCCCCGACTAGCGGACGACGCTCCTACGAGCAGTACTTC
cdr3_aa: CASSAPTSGRRSYEQYF

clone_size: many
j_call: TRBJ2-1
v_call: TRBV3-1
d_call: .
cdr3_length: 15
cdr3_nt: TGTGCCAGCAGCGAGTACATGGTGTCTTACAATGAGCAGTTCTTC
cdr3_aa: CASSEYMVSYNEQFF

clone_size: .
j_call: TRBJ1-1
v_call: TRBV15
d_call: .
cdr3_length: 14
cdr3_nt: TGTGCCACCAGCAGAACCGGTAAGGCGGCTGAAGCTTTCTTT
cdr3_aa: CATSRTGKAAEAFF

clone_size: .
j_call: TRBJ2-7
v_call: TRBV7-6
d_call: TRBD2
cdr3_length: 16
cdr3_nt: TGTGCCTGGCGACGTATAGCGGGAGTTTGTTCCTACGAGCAGTACTTC
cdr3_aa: CAWRRIAGVCSYEQYF

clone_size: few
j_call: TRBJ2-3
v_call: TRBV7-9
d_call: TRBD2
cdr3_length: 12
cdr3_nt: TGTGCCAGCAGCTCCACTAGCGTTACGCAGTATTTT
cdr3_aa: CASSSTSVTQYF

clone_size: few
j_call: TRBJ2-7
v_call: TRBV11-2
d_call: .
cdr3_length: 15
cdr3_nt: TGTGCCAGCAGCTTAATTTTCGGGCCGAACTACGAGCAGTACTTC
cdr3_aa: CASSLIFGPNYEQYF

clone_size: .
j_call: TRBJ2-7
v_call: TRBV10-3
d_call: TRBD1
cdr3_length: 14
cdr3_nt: TGTGCCATCGGGGTGGACAGGCCTTCGGAAGAGCAGTACTTC
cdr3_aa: CAIGVDRPSEEQYF

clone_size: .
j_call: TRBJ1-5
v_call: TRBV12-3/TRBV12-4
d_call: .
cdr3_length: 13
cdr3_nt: TGTGCCAGCAGTGGGACACCTAATCAGCCCCAGCATTTT
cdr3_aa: CASSGTPNQPQHF

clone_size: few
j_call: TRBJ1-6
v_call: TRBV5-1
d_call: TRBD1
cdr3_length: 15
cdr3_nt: TGCGCCAGCAGCGGAGGGACAGGGGAGAATTCACCCCTCCACTTT
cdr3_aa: CASSGGTGENSPLHF

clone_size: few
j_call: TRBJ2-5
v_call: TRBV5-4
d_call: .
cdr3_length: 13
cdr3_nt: TGTGCCAGCAATAAAGGGGCCCAAGAGACCCAGTACTTC
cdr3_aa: CASNKGAQETQYF

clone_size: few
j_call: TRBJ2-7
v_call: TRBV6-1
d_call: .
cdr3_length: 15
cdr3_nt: TGTGCCAGCAGGACCAAAGGACTGAGCTCCTACGAGCAGTACTTC
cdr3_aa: CASRTKGLSSYEQYF

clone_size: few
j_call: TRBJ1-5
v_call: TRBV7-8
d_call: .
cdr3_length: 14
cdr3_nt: TGTGCCAGCAGCGCCCCGACAGGAGGGCAGCCCCAGCATTTT
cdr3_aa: CASSAPTGGQPQHF

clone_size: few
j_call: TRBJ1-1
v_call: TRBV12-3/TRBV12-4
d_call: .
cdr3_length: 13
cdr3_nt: TGTGCCAGCAGGCAACACGTGAACACTGAAGCTTTCTTT
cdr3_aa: CASRQHVNTEAFF

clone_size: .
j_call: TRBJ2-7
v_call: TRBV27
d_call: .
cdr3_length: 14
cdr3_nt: TGTGCCAGCAGCCCCCTTATAACGGACAACGAGCAGTACTTC
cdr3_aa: CASSPLITDNEQYF

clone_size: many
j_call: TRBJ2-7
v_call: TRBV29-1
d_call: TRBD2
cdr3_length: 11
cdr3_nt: TGCAGCGTTGCCGTGGGAGGGTTCTCGTACTTC
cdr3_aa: CSVAVGGFSYF

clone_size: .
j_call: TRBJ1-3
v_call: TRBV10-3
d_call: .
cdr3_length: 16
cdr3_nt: TGTGCCATCAGTGAGTCTCAGGGCCCCCCTGGAAACACCATATATTTT
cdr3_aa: CAISESQGPPGNTIYF

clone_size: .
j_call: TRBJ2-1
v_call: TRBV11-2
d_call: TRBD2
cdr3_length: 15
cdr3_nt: TGTGCCAGCATCCCGAATAGCGGGAGAAGGAATGAGCAGTTCTTC
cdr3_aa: CASIPNSGRRNEQFF

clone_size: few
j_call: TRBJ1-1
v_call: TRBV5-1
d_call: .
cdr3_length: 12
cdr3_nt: TGCGCCAGCAAGGCGGTGGGGACTGAAGCTTTCTTT
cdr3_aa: CASKAVGTEAFF

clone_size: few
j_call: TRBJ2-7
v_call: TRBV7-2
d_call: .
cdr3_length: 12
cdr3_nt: TGTGCCAGCAGCCCCCTCTTCTACGAGCAGTACTTC
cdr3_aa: CASSPLFYEQYF

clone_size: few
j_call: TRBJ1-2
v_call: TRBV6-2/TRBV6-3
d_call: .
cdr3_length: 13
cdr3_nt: TGTGCCAGCAGTTACCGACAGCGCTATGGCTACACCTTC
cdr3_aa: CASSYRQRYGYTF

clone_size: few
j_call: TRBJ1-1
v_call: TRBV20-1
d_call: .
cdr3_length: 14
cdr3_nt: TGCAGTGTTAGACAGCCCCCCGGGAATACTGAAGCTTTCTTT
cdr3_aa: CSVRQPPGNTEAFF

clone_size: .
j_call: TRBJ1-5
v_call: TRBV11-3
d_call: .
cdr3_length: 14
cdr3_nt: TGTGCCAGCAGCTTAGCCTTCCTAGATCAGCCCCAGCATTTT
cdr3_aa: CASSLAFLDQPQHF